A selection of T cell receptor beta chains follows, all from one sample in a study of blood T cell repertoires in COVID-19. Data came from immunoSEQ multiplex PCR; TCRdb stores just in-frame clones and leaves some out. Of about 180,000 clones in the sample, roughly 85% were seen once. Sequencing was done on a sample of PBMCs or T cells enriched from blood (not recorded which). Every receptor here comes from a man aged 35-49 years who had recovered from COVID-19. CDR3s leave out the opening cysteine and the closing phenylalanine or tryptophan. Fields, in order: clone size, J gene, V gene, CDR3 protein. Only some rows state a clone size, as once, few, many or a class for expanded clones.

once TRBJ2-7 TRBV5-5 ASSATGSFNYEQY
. TRBJ1-1 TRBV24-1 ATSGQDNTEAF
. TRBJ1-2 TRBV12-3/TRBV12-4 ASRDRGSGYT
. TRBJ2-7 TRBV20-1 SASNRGGSYEQY
once TRBJ1-1 TRBV5-4 ASSLDTGGNTEAF
. TRBJ2-7 TRBV6-1 ASSEWTGTSYEQY
. TRBJ2-7 TRBV25-1 ASSERDEQY
. TRBJ1-1 TRBV7-9 ASSFPGPGNTEAF
. TRBJ2-1 TRBV23-1 ASSRLKGTAQRGNEQF
. TRBJ1-2 TRBV20-1 SASPVYGYT
once TRBJ2-3 TRBV6-5 ASKQGQPPTLQY
. TRBJ1-5 TRBV5-8 ASTATGRNQPQH
. TRBJ2-5 TRBV9 ASSVAKAGARETQY
. TRBJ1-2 TRBV6-5 ASSSGTGVYGYT
once TRBJ1-1 TRBV14 ASSQEGAMNTEAF
. TRBJ1-3 TRBV21-1 ASSKEGVPGNTIY
. TRBJ1-2 TRBV7-3 ASSPAANYGYT
. TRBJ2-1 TRBV2 ASSLDGGIYNEQF
. TRBJ2-3 TRBV29-1 SVTHDRRDTQY
. TRBJ1-6 TRBV7-9 ASSSPGQGRPYNSPLH
. TRBJ2-2 TRBV19 ASRATRGSTGELF
. TRBJ2-1 TRBV6-1 VSSESGGAYNEQF
. TRBJ1-2 TRBV30 ARARGDREALEGYT
. TRBJ2-1 TRBV20-1 SAQVFREQF
. TRBJ2-1 TRBV28 ASSSEPGLVSYNEQF
. TRBJ1-4 TRBV7-8 ASSLRGSEKLF
. TRBJ1-1 TRBV27 ASKVQGGLNTEAF
. TRBJ1-1 TRBV19 ASSLRDVNTEAF
. TRBJ1-1 TRBV11-2 ASSLGPAAMNTEAF